This note documents a single TCR beta chain sequence. As yet, its antigen is unknown. Within Nashville, Tennessee resided all donors, each a Caucasian adult. This sample was taken from a study of shared clonotypes between healthy human individuals. Study summary: Samples came from two female and a few male donors aged 18 to 49. Whole-study findings and limits: Only blood samples were collected, and tissue repertoires likely differ.

In the authors' workflow: Owing to the provision of junction-only sequences devoid of quality scores by immunoSEQ, filtering differed. Repertoires were generated with immunoSEQ multiplex PCR, while TCRdb's copy carries only in-frame clones and drops some. That table furnishes V, J and clone size, whereas the DNA furnished D and trimming. The sample shows over a million clones, 98% of them seen only once. Looked up from germline, CDR1 is KGHSH and CDR2 is LQKENI. The CDR3 has 14 residues. Unmatched junction bases numbered 14, after V lost 8 bases and J lost 10 bases. The source is a man aged 25-40 years in good health. The specimen was naive CD4+ T cells sorted from blood. As to subset: CD45RA+ positively selected. The rearrangement links TRBV18 to TRBJ1-1, with 9 bases that match TRBD1. CDR3 sequence (DNA): TGTGCCAGCAACCTGGACAGGGGCCTTCACGGAGCTTTCTTT. Residues: CASNLDRGLHGAFF.